The clone carrying this T cell receptor (beta chain) was seen ten or more times. Antigen unknown. Profiling relied on immunoSEQ multiplex PCR, and the TCRdb table lists in-frame clones only, not all of them. The table lists about 64,000 clones, 74% of them singletons. The sample comes from a study of a mutant IDH1 vaccine in newly diagnosed glioma. Study-level points and caveats: Top peripheral T cell clonotype shifts appeared unrelated to pseudoprogression.

Noted time point: week 35, safety follow-up. Vaccinated patients received 300 ug of mutant IDH1 20-mer peptide per dose, with topical imiquimod. V lost 1 base, J lost 11 bases, and 12 bases lay in between. This CDR3 region has 14 residues. The germline gives CDR1 SEHNR, CDR2 FQNEAQ (reference sequence). The input for sequencing was PBMCs, taken from a glioma patient whose treatment included an IDH1 peptide vaccine. The source of this sequence is a man aged 50-60 years with glioma. The gene calls are TRBV7-9 and TRBJ1-6, with D possibly matching TRBD1 (6 bases). The CDR3 reads CASSLEVRTAPLHF. The DNA for the CDR3 is TGTGCCAGCAGCTTAGAGGTGAGGACAGCACCCCTCCACTTT.